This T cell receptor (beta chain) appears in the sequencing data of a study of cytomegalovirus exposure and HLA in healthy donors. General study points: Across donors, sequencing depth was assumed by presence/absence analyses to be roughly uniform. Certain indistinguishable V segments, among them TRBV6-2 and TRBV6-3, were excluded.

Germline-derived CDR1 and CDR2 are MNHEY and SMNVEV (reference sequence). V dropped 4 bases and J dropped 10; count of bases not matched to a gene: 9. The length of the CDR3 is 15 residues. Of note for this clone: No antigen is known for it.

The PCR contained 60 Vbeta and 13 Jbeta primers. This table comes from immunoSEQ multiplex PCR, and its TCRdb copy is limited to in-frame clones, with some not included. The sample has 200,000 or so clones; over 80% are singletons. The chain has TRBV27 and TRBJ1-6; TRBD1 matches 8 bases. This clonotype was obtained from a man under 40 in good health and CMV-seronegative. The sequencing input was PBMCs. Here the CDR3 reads CASSYGQGLMSPLHF. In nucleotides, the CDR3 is TGTGCCAGCAGTTACGGACAGGGCTTAATGTCACCCCTCCACTTT.